The rows below give T cell receptor beta chains drawn from one sample of a study of T cell responses to AZD1222 COVID-19 vaccine. Libraries were prepared by immunoSEQ multiplex PCR; TCRdb keeps only in-frame clonotypes and omits some of them. The profile shows 150,000 to 200,000 clones, 88% of them singletons. This specimen consisted of peripheral blood, obtained 28 days after the second AZD1222 dose. The source is an adult who received the AZD1222 COVID-19 vaccine. CDR3s include the opening cysteine and the closing phenylalanine or tryptophan.

v_call: TRBV15
cdr3_aa: CATSRGGPGATNEKLFF

v_call: TRBV20-1
cdr3_aa: CSASDGPGGYTF

v_call: TRBV30
cdr3_aa: CAWSVGVYEQYF

v_call: TRBV6-6
cdr3_aa: CASSPLDTQYF

v_call: TRBV4-2
cdr3_aa: CAKRGLWTGRYGYTF

v_call: TRBV5-4
cdr3_aa: CASSLGGGGSNQPQHF

v_call: TRBV12-3/TRBV12-4
cdr3_aa: CASTWTLESIQYF

v_call: TRBV18
cdr3_aa: CASSGDRDQPQHF

v_call: TRBV11-2
cdr3_aa: CASSPLGYAGNTIYF

v_call: TRBV7-3
cdr3_aa: CASSSPTSRYGYTF

v_call: TRBV4-1
cdr3_aa: CASSQEPTRGSYNEQFF

v_call: TRBV5-6
cdr3_aa: CASSPRTGGGSPLHF

v_call: TRBV27
cdr3_aa: CASSPTGSYEQYF

v_call: TRBV5-6
cdr3_aa: CASSFRGNGYTF

v_call: TRBV5-4
cdr3_aa: CASSLRRGGLDEQFF

v_call: TRBV19
cdr3_aa: CASSFLGTNYGYTF

v_call: TRBV14
cdr3_aa: CASSQLNQAAYGYTF

v_call: TRBV11-2
cdr3_aa: CASSLDGGSQDTQYF

v_call: TRBV5-4
cdr3_aa: CASSQGQPTTTNEKLFF

v_call: TRBV7-3
cdr3_aa: CASSLDGLYNEQFF

v_call: TRBV19
cdr3_aa: CASRLPGGETEAFF

v_call: TRBV18
cdr3_aa: CASSPASTDTQYF

v_call: TRBV2
cdr3_aa: CASRQGQNFYEQYF

v_call: TRBV5-8
cdr3_aa: CASSLELGNTEAFF

v_call: TRBV7-2
cdr3_aa: CASSLGRRSMNTEAFF

v_call: TRBV19
cdr3_aa: CASSIDIGAGVYTF